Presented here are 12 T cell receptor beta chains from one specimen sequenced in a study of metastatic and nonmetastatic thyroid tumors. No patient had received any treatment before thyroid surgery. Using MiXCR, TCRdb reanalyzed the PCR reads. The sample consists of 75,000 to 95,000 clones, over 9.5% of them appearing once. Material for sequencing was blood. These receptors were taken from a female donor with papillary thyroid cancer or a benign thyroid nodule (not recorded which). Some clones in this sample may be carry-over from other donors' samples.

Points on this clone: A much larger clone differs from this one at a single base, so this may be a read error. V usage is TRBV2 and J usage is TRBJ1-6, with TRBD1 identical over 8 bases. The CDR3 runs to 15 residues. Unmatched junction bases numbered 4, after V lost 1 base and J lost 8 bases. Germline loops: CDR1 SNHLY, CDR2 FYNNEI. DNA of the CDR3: TGTGCCAGCAGTGAAGAGGGGACAGGCTATTCACCCCTCCACTTT. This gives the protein CASSEEGTGYSPLHF.

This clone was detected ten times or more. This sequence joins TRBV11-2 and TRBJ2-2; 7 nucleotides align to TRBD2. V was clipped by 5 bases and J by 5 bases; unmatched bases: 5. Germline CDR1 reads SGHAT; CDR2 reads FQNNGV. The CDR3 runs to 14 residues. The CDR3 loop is CASSPRTRTGELFF. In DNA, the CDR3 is TGTGCCAGCAGCCCACGGACTAGGACCGGGGAGCTGTTTTTT.

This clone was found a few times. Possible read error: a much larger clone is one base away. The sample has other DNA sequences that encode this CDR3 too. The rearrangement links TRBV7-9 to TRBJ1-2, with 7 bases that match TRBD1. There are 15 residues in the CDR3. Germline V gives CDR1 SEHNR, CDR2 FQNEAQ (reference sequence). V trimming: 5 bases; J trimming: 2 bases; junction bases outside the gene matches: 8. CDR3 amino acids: CASSATRGRNYGYTF. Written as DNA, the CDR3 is TGTGCCAGCAGCGCGACGAGGGGGCGCAACTATGGCTACACCTTC.

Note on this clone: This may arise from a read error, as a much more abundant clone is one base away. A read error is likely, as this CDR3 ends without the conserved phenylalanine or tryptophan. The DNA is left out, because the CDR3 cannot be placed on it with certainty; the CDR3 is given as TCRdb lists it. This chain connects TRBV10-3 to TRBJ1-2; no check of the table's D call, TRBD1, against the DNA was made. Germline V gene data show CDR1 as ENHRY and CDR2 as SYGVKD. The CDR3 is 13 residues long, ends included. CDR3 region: CAISDRTAGSPIS.

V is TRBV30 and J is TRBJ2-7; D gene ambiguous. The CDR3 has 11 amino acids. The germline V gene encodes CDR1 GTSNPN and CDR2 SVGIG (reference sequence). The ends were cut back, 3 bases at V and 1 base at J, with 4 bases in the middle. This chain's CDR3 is CAWSTSYEQYF. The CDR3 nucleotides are TGTGCCTGGAGCACTTCCTACGAGCAGTACTTC.

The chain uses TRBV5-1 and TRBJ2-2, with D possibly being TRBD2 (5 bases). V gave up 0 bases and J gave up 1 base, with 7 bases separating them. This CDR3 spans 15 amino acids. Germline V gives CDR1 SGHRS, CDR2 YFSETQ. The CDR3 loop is CASSLGAVNTGELFF. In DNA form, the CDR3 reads TGCGCCAGCAGCTTGGGAGCGGTGAACACCGGGGAGCTGTTTTTT.

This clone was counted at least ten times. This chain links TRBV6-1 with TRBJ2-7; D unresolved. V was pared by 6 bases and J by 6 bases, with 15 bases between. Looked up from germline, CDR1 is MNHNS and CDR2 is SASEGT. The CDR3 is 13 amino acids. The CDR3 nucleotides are TGTGCCAGCAGCCAAGCCTCCGGCGTCGAGCAGTACTTC. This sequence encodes CASSQASGVEQYF.

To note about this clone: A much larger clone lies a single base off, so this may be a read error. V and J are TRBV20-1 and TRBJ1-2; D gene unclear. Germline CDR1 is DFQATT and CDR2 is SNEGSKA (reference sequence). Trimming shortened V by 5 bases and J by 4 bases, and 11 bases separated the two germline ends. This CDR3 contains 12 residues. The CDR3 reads CSAWTLSYGYTF. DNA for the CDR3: TGCAGTGCTTGGACTCTCAGCTATGGCTACACCTTC.

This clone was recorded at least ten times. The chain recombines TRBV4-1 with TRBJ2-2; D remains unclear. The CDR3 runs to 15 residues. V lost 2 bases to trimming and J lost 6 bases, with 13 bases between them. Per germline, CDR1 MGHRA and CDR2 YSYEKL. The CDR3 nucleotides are TGCGCCAGCAGCCAATCCCCCTTGGGGTCCGGGGAGCTGTTTTTT. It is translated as CASSQSPLGSGELFF.

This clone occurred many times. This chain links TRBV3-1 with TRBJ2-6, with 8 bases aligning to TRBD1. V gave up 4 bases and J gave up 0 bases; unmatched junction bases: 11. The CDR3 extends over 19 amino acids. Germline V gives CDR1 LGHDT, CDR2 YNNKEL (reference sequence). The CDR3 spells CASSPPIRTGSSGANVLTF. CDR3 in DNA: TGTGCCAGCAGCCCGCCCATTCGGACAGGGAGCTCTGGGGCCAACGTCCTGACTTTC.

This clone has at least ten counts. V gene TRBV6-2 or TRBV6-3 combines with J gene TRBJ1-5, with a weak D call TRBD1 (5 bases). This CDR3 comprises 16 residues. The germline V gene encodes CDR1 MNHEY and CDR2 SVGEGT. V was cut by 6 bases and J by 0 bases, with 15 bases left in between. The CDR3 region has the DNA TGTGCCAGCAGAAAGCAGGACATGTATAGCAATCAGCCCCAGCATTTT. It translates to CASRKQDMYSNQPQHF.

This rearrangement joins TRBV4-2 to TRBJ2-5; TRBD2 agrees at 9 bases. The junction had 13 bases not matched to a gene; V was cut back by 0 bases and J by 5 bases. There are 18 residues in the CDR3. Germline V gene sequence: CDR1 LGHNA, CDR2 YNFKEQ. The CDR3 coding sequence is TGTGCCAGCAGCCAAGATTCGTTAGCGGGAGTCACCGGGGAGACCCAGTACTTC. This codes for CASSQDSLAGVTGETQYF.